The 12 T cell receptor beta chains presented below share a single source sample, sequenced in a study of blood T cell repertoires in COVID-19. Assay used: immunoSEQ multiplex PCR; TCRdb lists only in-frame clones, some missing. The sample lists about 27,000 clones, roughly 84% seen once, with over 25% in the top ten. The sample comprised peripheral blood. Receptors originate from a man in his 70s with active COVID-19.

This clone was counted once. In nucleotides, the CDR3 is TGTGCCAGCAGTTTCGTCGGGAGGGGAAATAGCAATCAGCCCCAGCATTTT. Translating gives CASSFVGRGNSNQPQHF. The chain links TRBV28 to TRBJ1-5; D perhaps matches TRBD1 (5 bases). V was trimmed by 3 bases and J by 0 bases, leaving 15 bases between them. The CDR3 consists of 17 residues. CDR1 and CDR2 from the germline V gene are MDHEN and SYDVKM. Together with reference TRBV28 and TRBJ1-5, the CDR3 gives the full variable domain: DVKVTQSSRYLVKRTGEKVFLECVQDMDHENMFWYRQDPGLGLRLIYFSYDVKMKEKGDIPEGYSVSREKKERFSLILESASTNQTSMYLCASSFVGRGNSNQPQHFGDGTRLSIL.

The V and J genes are TRBV5-4 and TRBJ2-5; 7 bases are shared with TRBD1. Germline V gene lookup returns CDR1 SGHNT and CDR2 YYREEE (reference sequence). The V segment lost 4 bases and the J segment 4 bases; nucleotides outside the gene matches: 10. The CDR3 is 15 residues long. The CDR3 protein is CASSPGQPPSETQYF. The CDR3 DNA follows: TGTGCCAGCAGCCCGGGACAGCCTCCTTCAGAGACCCAGTACTTC.

This clone was seen a single time. This sequence joins TRBV5-6 and TRBJ2-3, with 8 bases aligning to TRBD1. The length of the CDR3 is 15 residues. Germline lookup yields CDR1 SGHDT and CDR2 YYEEEE. With 4 bases clipped from V and 1 base from J, the junction kept 5 bases outside the gene matches. DNA of the CDR3: TGTGCCAGCAGCCGAGACAGGGGCGGCACAGATACGCAGTATTTT. Translating gives CASSRDRGGTDTQYF.

The gene calls are TRBV6-6 and TRBJ1-1, with D perhaps TRBD1 (5 bases). The CDR3 consists of 14 residues. Trimming stripped 2 bases from V and 7 bases from J, with 14 bases between. Germline V gene data show CDR1 as MNHNY and CDR2 as SVGAGI (reference sequence). The CDR3 DNA reads as TGTGCCAGCAGTTACGCTTCAGGGAAAGGTGAAGCTTTCTTT. This gives the protein CASSYASGKGEAFF.

The rearrangement uses TRBV7-9 and TRBJ2-7, with 7 bases fitting TRBD1. Germline V gene data show CDR1 as SEHNR and CDR2 as FQNEAQ (reference sequence). This CDR3 region has 16 residues. V was pared by 3 bases and J by 1 base, with 9 bases of the junction left unmatched. The CDR3 sequence is CASSFPGQSVSYEQYF. The CDR3 nucleotides are TGTGCCAGCAGCTTTCCGGGACAGTCAGTATCCTACGAGCAGTACTTC.

The chain carries TRBV20-1 and TRBJ1-5; 7 nucleotides agree with TRBD1. Trimming cost V 3 bases and J 3 bases; bases outside gene matches: 5. The germline CDR1 and CDR2 sequences are DFQATT and SNEGSKA (reference sequence). The CDR3 runs to 14 residues. CDR3 sequence reads: CSASTGQPNQPQHF. DNA for the CDR3: TGCAGTGCTAGTACGGGACAGCCCAATCAGCCCCAGCATTTT.

This chain uses TRBV2 with TRBJ1-1; 8 positions match TRBD1. The ends lost 7 bases at V and 1 base at J; junction bases unmatched: 5. Looked up from germline, CDR1 is SNHLY and CDR2 is FYNNEI. CDR3 length: 14 residues. The CDR3 protein is CASNSRGQNTEAFF. The CDR3 bases are TGTGCCAGCAACTCCAGGGGGCAGAACACTGAAGCTTTCTTT.

The genes are TRBV18 and TRBJ1-5, with 7 positions matching TRBD1. CDR3 length equals 15 residues. The V segment lost 0 bases and the J segment 7 bases; nucleotides outside the gene matches: 6. CDR1 KGHSH and CDR2 LQKENI come from the germline V gene. CDR3 sequence: CASSPPGGSGQPQHF. Here the CDR3 DNA reads TGTGCCAGCTCACCACCAGGGGGCAGTGGACAGCCCCAGCATTTT. Based on the CDR3 plus reference TRBV18 and TRBJ1-5, the full variable domain is NAGVMQNPRHLVRRRGQEARLRCSPMKGHSHVYWYRQLPEEGLKFMVYLQKENIIDESGMPKERFSAEFPKEGPSILRIQQVVRGDSAAYFCASSPPGGSGQPQHFGDGTRLSIL.

The rearrangement links TRBV2 to TRBJ2-2; no definite D call. The CDR3 consists of 12 residues. Looked up from germline, CDR1 is SNHLY and CDR2 is FYNNEI. The V and J ends lost 9 bases and 1 base respectively, with 6 bases between them. CDR3 DNA: TGTGCCAGTAACTTGAACACCGGGGAGCTGTTTTTT. Its protein is CASNLNTGELFF.

This chain links TRBV6-5 with TRBJ2-7, with D unresolved. CDR3 length: 13 amino acids. The ends were cut back, 6 bases at V and 2 bases at J, with 11 bases in the middle. CDR1 is MNHEY and CDR2 is SVGAGI in the germline V gene. CDR3 coding DNA: TGTGCCAGCAGACCTTATACTGCCTACGAGCAGTACTTC. It is translated as CASRPYTAYEQYF.

The CDR3 protein is CASSPTQGGTEAFF. As DNA, the CDR3 is TGTGCCAGCAGCCCGACACAGGGGGGCACTGAAGCTTTCTTT. The chain employs TRBV16 and TRBJ1-1, with 8 bases lining up with TRBD1. The germline CDR1 and CDR2 sequences are KGHSY and FQNENV. The CDR3 has 14 amino acids. The trim removed 4 bases at V and 4 bases at J, leaving 5 bases unmatched. Using reference TRBV16 and TRBJ1-1 for the parts outside the CDR3, the full variable domain is GEEVAQTPKHLVRGEGQKAKLYCAPIKGHSYVFWYQQVLKNEFKFLISFQNENVFDETGMPKERFSAKCLPNSPCSLEIQATKLEDSAVYFCASSPTQGGTEAFFGQGTRLTVV.

The chain combines TRBV6-6 with TRBJ2-2; tentative D call: TRBD2 (6 bases). The CDR3 contains 16 residues. Trimming pared 2 bases from V and 1 base from J, leaving 11 bases between. CDR1 and CDR2 (germline): MNHNY, SVGAGI (reference sequence). The CDR3 spells CASSYRDFLNTGELFF. CDR3 nucleotides: TGTGCCAGCAGTTACCGGGACTTCTTGAACACCGGGGAGCTGTTTTTT.